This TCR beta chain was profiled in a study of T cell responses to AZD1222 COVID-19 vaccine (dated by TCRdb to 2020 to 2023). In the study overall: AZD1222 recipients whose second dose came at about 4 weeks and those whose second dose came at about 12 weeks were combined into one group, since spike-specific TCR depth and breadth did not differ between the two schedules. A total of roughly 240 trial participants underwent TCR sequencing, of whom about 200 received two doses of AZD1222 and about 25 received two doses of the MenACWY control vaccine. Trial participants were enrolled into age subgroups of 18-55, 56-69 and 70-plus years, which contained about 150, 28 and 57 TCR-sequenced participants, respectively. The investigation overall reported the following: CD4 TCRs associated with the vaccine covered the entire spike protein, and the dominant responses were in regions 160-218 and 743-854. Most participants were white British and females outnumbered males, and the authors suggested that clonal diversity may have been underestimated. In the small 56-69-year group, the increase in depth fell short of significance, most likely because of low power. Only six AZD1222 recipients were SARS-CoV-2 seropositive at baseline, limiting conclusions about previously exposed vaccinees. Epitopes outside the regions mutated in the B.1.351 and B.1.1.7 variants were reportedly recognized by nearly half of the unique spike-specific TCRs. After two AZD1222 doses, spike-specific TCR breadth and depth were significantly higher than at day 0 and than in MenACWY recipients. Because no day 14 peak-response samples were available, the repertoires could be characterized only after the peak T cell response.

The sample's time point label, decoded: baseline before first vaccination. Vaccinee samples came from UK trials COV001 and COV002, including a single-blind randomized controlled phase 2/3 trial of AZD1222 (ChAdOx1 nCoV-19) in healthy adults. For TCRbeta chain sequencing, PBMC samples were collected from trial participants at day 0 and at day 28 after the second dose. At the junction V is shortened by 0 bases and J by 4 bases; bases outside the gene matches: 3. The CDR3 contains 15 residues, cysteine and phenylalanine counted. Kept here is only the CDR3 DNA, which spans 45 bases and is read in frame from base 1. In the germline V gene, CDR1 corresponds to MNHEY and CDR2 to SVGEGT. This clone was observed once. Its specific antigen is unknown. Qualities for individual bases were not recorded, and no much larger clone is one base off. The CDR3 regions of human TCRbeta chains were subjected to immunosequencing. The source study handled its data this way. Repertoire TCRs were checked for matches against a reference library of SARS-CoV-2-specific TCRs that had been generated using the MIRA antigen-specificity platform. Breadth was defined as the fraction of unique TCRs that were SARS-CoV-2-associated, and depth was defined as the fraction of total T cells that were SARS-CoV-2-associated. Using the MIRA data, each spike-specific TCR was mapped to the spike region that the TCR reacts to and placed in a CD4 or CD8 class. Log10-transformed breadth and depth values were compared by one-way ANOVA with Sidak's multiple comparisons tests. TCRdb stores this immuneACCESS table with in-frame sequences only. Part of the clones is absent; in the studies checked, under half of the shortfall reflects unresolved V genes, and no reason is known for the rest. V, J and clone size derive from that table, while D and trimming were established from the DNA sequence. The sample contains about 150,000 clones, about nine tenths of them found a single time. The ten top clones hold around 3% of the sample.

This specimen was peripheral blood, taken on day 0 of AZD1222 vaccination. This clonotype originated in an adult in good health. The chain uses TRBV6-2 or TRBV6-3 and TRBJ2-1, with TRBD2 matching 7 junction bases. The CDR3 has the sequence CASSYSGGVYNEQFF. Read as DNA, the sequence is TGTGCCAGCAGTTACTCGGGGGGGGTTTACAATGAGCAGTTCTTC.